One and the same sample provided the 4 T cell receptor beta chains below, sequenced in a study of T cell responses to AZD1222 COVID-19 vaccine. The method was immunoSEQ multiplex PCR; TCRdb's version includes in-frame clones alone and lacks a portion of them. Here the sample spans 180,000 or so clones, around 90% being singletons. This material consisted of peripheral blood, taken on day 0 of AZD1222 vaccination. The receptor source for this set is an adult in good health.

The genes are TRBV19 and TRBJ1-5; D unclear. Per germline, CDR1 LNHDA and CDR2 SQIVND (reference sequence). With 3 bases removed from V and 0 bases from J, the gap between germline ends came to 9 bases. CDR3 size: 15 residues. The CDR3 protein is CASSMKHHSNQPQHF. The CDR3 DNA is TGTGCCAGTAGTATGAAGCACCATAGCAATCAGCCCCAGCATTTT.

The rearrangement joins TRBV5-4 to TRBJ1-2; 7 bases are a match to TRBD1. Losses at the gene ends were 0 bases for V and 7 bases for J; bases not matched to a gene: 3. The CDR3 spans 13 residues. Per the germline V gene, CDR1 is SGHNT and CDR2 is YYREEE (reference sequence). DNA for the CDR3: TGTGCCAGCAGCTTGGAGGACAGGTTTGGCTACACCTTC. The encoded protein is CASSLEDRFGYTF.

J is TRBJ1-2 and V is TRBV28; D is undetermined. This CDR3 contains 14 residues. With 5 bases removed from V and 7 bases from J, the gap between germline ends came to 17 bases. Per the germline V gene, CDR1 is MDHEN and CDR2 is SYDVKM. CDR3 residues: CASSLRTSSVGYTF. The CDR3 region has the DNA TGTGCCAGCAGTCTTCGGACCTCGTCGGTTGGCTACACCTTC.

The chain has TRBV7-2 and TRBJ1-1; TRBD1 might be the D (5 bases). Germline V CDR1 and CDR2: SGHTA, FQGNSA. This CDR3 has 14 amino acids. V gave up 7 bases and J gave up 0 bases, with 12 bases separating them. This chain's CDR3 is CASNPQGLNTEAFF. The CDR3 DNA reads TGTGCCAGCAACCCTCAGGGTTTGAACACTGAAGCTTTCTTT.